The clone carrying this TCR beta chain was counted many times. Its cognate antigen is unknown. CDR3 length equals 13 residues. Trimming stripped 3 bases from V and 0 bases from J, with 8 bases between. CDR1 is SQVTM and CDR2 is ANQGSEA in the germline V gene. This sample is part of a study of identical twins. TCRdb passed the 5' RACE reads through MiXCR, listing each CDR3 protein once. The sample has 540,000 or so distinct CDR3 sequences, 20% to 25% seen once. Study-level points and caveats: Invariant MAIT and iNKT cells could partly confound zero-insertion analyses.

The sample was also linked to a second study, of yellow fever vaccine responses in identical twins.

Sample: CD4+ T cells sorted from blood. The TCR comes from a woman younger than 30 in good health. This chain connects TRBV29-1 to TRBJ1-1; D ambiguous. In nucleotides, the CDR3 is TGCAGCGTTGACTCGGGCATGAACACTGAAGCTTTCTTT. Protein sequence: CSVDSGMNTEAFF.